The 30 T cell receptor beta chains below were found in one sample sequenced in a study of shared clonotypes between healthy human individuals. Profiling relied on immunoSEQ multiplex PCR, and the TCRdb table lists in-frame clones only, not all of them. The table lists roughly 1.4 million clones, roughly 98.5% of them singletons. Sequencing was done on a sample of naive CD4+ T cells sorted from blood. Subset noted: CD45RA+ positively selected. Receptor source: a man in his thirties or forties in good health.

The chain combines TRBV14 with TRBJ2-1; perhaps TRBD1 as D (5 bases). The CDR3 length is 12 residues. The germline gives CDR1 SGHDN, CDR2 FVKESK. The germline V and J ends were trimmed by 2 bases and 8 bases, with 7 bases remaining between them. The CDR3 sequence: CASSQRGYEQFF. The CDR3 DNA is TGTGCCAGCAGCCAAAGGGGTTATGAGCAGTTCTTC.

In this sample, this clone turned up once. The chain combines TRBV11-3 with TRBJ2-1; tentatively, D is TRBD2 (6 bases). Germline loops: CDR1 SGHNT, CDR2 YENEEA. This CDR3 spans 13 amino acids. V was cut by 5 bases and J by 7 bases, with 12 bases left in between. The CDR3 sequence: CASSEFGGNEQFF. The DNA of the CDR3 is TGTGCCAGCAGCGAGTTCGGGGGAAATGAGCAGTTCTTC.

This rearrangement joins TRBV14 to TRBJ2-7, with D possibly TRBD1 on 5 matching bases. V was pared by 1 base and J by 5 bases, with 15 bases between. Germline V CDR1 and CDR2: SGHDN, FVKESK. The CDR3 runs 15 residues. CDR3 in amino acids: CASSQVQGRSHEQYF. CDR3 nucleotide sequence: TGTGCCAGCAGCCAAGTGCAGGGTAGATCCCACGAGCAGTACTTC.

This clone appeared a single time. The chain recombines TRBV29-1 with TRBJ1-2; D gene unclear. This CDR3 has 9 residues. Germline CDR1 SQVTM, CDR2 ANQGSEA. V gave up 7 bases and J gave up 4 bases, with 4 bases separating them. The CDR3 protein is CSATYGYTF. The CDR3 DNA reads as TGCAGCGCCACCTATGGCTACACCTTC.

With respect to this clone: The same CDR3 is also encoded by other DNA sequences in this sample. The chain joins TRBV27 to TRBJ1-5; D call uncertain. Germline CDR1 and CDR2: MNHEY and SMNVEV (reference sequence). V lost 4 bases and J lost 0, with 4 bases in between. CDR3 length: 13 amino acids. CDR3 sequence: CASSSYSNQPQHF. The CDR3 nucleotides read TGTGCCAGCAGTTCCTATAGCAATCAGCCCCAGCATTTT.

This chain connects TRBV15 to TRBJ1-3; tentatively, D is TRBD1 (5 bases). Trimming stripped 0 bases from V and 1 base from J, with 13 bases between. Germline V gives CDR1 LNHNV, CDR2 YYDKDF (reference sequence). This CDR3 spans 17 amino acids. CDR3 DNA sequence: TGTGCCACCAGCAGAGATCTTCCGGGGCGTTCTGGAAACACCATATATTTT. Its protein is CATSRDLPGRSGNTIYF.

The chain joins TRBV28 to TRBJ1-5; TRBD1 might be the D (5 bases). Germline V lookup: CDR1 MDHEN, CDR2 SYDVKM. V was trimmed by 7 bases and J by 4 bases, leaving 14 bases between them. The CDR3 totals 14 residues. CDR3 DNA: TGTGCCAGCAAAAACCAGGGTAGTAATCAGCCCCAGCATTTT. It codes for CASKNQGSNQPQHF.

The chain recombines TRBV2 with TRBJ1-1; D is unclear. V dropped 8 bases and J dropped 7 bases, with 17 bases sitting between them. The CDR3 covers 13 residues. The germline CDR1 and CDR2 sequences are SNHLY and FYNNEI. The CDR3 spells CASSLRAPNEAFF. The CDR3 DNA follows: TGTGCCAGCTCCCTTAGGGCGCCCAATGAAGCTTTCTTT.

CDR3 DNA sequence: TGTGCCAGCAGCTCTGGAGGGGGGACCCAGCCCCAGCATTTT. This gives the protein CASSSGGGTQPQHF. This chain uses TRBV5-5 with TRBJ1-5, with TRBD1 as a possible D gene (6 bases). The CDR3 is made up of 14 amino acids. V was shortened by 3 bases and J by 7 bases, with 14 bases between the two germline ends. Per germline, CDR1 SGHKS and CDR2 YYEKEE (reference sequence).

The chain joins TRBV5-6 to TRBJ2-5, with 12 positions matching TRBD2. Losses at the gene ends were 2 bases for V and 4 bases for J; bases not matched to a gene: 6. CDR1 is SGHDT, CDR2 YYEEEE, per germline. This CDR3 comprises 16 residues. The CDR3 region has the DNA TGTGCCAGCAGCTTAAGACTAGCGGGAGTAGGAGAGACCCAGTACTTC. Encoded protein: CASSLRLAGVGETQYF.

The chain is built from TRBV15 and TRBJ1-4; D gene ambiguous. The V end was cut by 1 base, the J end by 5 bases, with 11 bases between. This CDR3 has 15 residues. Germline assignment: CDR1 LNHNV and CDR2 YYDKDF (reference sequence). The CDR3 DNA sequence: TGTGCCACCAGCAGAGTCCCAGCCCTAAATGAAAAACTGTTTTTT. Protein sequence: CATSRVPALNEKLFF.

The CDR3 bases are TGCGCCAGCACGGGACTAGCGATACAAGAGACCCAGTACTTC. The encoded protein is CASTGLAIQETQYF. This chain joins TRBV10-2 and TRBJ2-5; TRBD2 matches 10 bases. Germline V lookup: CDR1 WSHSY, CDR2 SAAADI. The V gene end was trimmed by 7 bases and the J gene end by 2 bases; junction bases not matched to a gene: 4. There are 14 residues in the CDR3.

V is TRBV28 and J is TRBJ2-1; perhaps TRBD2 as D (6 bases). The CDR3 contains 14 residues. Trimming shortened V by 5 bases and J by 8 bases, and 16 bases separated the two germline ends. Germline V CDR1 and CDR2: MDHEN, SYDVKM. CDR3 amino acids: CASSPLGGGDEQFF. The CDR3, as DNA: TGTGCCAGCAGTCCGCTGGGGGGTGGAGATGAGCAGTTCTTC.

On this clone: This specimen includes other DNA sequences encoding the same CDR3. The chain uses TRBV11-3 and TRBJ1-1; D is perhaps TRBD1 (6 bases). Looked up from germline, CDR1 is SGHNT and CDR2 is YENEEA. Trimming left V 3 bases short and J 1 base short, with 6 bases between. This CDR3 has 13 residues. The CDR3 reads CASSLTGNTEAFF. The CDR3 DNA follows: TGTGCCAGCAGCTTGACAGGGAACACTGAAGCTTTCTTT.

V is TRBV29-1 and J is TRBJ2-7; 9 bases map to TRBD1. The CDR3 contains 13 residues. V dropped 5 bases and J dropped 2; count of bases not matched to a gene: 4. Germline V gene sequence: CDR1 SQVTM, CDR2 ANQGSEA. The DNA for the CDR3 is TGCAGCGTTTCCGGGACAGGGACCTACGAGCAGTACTTC. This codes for CSVSGTGTYEQYF.

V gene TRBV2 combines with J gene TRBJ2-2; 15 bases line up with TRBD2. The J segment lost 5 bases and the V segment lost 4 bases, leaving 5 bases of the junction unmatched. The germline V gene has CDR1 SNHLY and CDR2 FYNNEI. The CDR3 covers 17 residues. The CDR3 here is CASSVGLAGGLTGELFF. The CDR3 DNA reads TGTGCCAGCAGTGTGGGACTAGCGGGAGGACTTACCGGGGAGCTGTTTTTT.

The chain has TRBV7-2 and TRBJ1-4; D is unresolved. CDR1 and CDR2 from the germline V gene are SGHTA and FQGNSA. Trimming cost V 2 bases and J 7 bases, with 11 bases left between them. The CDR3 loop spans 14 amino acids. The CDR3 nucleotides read TGTGCCAGCAGCTTAACGCCCGGAGGTGAAAAACTGTTTTTT. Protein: CASSLTPGGEKLFF.

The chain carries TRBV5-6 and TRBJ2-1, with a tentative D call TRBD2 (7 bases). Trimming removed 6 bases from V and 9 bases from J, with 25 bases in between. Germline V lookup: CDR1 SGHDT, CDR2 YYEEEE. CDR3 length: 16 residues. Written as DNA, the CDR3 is TGTGCCAGCACCGTGGCCGGGGGGCCGAGGCGTCGTGAGCAGTTCTTC. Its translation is CASTVAGGPRRREQFF.

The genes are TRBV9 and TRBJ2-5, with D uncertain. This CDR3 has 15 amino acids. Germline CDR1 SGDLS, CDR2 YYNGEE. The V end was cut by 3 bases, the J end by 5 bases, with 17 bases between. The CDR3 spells CASSAGLVVGETQYF. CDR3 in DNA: TGTGCCAGCAGCGCTGGTTTGGTCGTTGGGGAGACCCAGTACTTC.

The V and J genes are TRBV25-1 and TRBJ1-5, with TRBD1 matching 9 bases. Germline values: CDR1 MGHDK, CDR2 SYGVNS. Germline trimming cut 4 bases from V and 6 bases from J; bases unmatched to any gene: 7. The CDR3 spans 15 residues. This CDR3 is CASSATGGASQPQHF. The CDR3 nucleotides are TGTGCCAGCAGTGCCACAGGGGGCGCATCTCAGCCCCAGCATTTT.

The CDR3 loop reads CASSSGVGNQPQHF. In DNA, the CDR3 is TGTGCCAGCAGTTCAGGGGTGGGCAATCAGCCCCAGCATTTT. The chain is built from TRBV6-1 and TRBJ1-5; maybe TRBD1 (6 bases). Trimming took 5 bases from V and 2 from J, leaving 10 bases between them. CDR1 is MNHNS and CDR2 is SASEGT in the germline V gene. The CDR3 length is 14 residues.

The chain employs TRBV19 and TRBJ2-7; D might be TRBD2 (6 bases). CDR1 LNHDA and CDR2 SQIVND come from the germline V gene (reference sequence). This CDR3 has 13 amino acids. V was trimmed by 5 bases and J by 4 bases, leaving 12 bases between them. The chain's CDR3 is CASSRQEGYEQYF. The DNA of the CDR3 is TGTGCCAGTAGTCGGCAGGAGGGGTACGAGCAGTACTTC.

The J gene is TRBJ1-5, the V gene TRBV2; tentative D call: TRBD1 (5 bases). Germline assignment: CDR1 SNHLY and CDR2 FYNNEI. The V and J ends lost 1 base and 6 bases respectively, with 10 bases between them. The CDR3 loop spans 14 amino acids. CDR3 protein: CASSEGRGPQPQHF. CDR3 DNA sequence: TGTGCCAGCAGTGAAGGGAGGGGCCCTCAGCCCCAGCATTTT.

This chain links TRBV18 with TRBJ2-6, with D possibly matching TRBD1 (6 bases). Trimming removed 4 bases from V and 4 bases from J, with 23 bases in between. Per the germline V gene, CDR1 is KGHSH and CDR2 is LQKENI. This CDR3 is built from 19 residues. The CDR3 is CASSRRKEQGLPGANVLTF. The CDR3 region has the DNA TGTGCCAGCTCACGGAGGAAGGAACAGGGATTACCCGGGGCCAACGTCCTGACTTTC.

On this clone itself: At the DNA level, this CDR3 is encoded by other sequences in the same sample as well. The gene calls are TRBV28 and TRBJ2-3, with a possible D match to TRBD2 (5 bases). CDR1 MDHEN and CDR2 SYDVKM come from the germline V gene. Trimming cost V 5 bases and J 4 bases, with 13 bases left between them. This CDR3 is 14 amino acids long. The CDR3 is CASSLRTGPDTQYF. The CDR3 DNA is TGTGCCAGCAGTCTACGGACTGGGCCAGATACGCAGTATTTT.

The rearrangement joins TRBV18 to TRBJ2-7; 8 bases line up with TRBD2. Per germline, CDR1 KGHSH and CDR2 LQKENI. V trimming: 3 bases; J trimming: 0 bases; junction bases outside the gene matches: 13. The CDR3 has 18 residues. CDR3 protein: CASSPPIGLAESSYEQYF. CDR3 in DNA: TGTGCCAGCTCACCTCCGATAGGACTAGCCGAAAGCTCCTACGAGCAGTACTTC.

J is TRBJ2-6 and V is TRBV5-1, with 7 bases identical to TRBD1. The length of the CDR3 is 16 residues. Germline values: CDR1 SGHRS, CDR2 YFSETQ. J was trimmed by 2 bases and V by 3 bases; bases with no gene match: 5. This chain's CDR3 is CASSYDRVTGANVLTF. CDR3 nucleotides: TGCGCCAGCAGCTACGACAGGGTGACTGGGGCCAACGTCCTGACTTTC.

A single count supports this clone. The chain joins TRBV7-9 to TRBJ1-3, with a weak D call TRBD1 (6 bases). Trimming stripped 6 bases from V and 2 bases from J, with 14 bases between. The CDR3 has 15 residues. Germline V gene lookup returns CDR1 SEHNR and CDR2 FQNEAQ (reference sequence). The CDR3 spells CASRQSGATGNTIYF. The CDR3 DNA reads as TGTGCCAGCAGACAGTCAGGGGCTACTGGAAACACCATATATTTT.

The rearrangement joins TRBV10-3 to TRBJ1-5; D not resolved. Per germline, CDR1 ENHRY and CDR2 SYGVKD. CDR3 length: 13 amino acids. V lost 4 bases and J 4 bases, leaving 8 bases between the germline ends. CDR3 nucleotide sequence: TGTGCCATCAGTGTCTCGGAAAATCAGCCCCAGCATTTT. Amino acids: CAISVSENQPQHF.

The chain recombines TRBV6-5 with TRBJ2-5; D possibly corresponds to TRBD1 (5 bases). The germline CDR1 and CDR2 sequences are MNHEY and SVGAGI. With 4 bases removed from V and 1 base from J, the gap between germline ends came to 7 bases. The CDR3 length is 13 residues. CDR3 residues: CASSFGAQETQYF. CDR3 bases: TGTGCCAGCAGTTTTGGGGCCCAAGAGACCCAGTACTTC.